This T cell receptor beta chain comes out of a study of control samples from healthy donors and cancer patients. Trimming pared 0 bases from V and 8 bases from J, leaving 12 bases between. The CDR3 has 15 residues. Germline-derived CDR1 and CDR2 are SGDLS and YYNGEE. Clones were read by immunoSEQ multiplex PCR, and TCRdb kept only the in-frame ones, dropping some. The sample has about 130,000 clones; 80% to 95% are singletons. This clone was observed a handful of times. The source is a man aged 35 to 55 in good health. The chain links TRBV9 to TRBJ1-6; D is unclear. Sample: blood. This chain's CDR3 is CASSVVSDIDSPLHF. The CDR3, as DNA: TGTGCCAGCAGCGTAGTAAGTGACATTGATTCACCCCTCCACTTT.